The 2 T cell receptor beta chains below all came from one sample that was sequenced in a study of spatial heterogeneity in lung cancer. Each CDR3 protein is one row after TCRdb ran MiXCR on the 5' RACE reads. This table has nearly 95,000 distinct CDR3 sequences, roughly a fifth appearing once. The time point was: blood at routine non-recurrence follow-up after resection. The source was PBMCs, collected at follow-up. The receptor set was obtained from a male donor with early-stage non-small cell lung cancer.

This clonotype was observed many times. One end of the junction does not line up with germline, which may come from a read error. In DNA, the CDR3 is TGTGCCAGCAGCTTAGAGGTGAACACTGAAGCTTTCTTT. This codes for CASSLEVNTEAFF. The chain carries TRBV5-1 and TRBJ1-1; D remains ambiguous. Per the germline V gene, CDR1 is SGHRS and CDR2 is YFSETQ. CDR3 length equals 13 residues.

This clonotype came up a few times. V is TRBV19 and J is TRBJ1-5; D not certain. V dropped 3 bases and J dropped 0 bases, with 9 bases sitting between them. Germline values: CDR1 LNHDA, CDR2 SQIVND (reference sequence). This CDR3 has 15 amino acids. This chain's CDR3 is CASSIAVDSNQPQHF. For the CDR3, the DNA is TGTGCCAGTAGTATTGCGGTAGATAGCAATCAGCCCCAGCATTTT.